This TCR beta chain emerged from a study of T cell clonotyping in hematopoietic cell transplantation. TCRdb's table, derived via immunoSEQ multiplex PCR, lists solely in-frame clones and lacks some. Of roughly 10,000 clones listed, over 60% are singletons. Trimming removed 2 bases at V and 7 bases at J, with 8 bases between. The CDR3 loop spans 12 amino acids. The germline gives CDR1 MDHEN, CDR2 SYDVKM. Sequences were derived from peripheral blood mononuclear cells, sampled 180 days after allogeneic stem cell transplant. This chain links TRBV28 with TRBJ1-1; the D is unclear. This TCR derives from a female patient in her forties or fifties who had an allogeneic stem cell transplant from a related donor, so the T cells may come from the graft donor. Some clones in this sample may be carry-over from other donors' samples. CDR3 in DNA: TGTGCCAGCAGTTTAGTGCGGGTTGAAGCTTTCTTT. Encoded protein: CASSLVRVEAFF.